The clone carrying this T cell receptor beta chain was picked up many times. This record belongs to a study of blood T cell repertoires in COVID-19. Background on the study: Acute-phase and convalescent COVID-19 samples originated in the United States, Italy and Spain. From T cells, B-cell-depleted T cells, or PBMCs came the material, which was cDNA or gDNA.

Generated by immunoSEQ multiplex PCR, the TCRdb table keeps only in-frame clones and is missing some. Among roughly 180,000 clones listed, about nine tenths were seen once. V was trimmed by 4 bases and J by 4 bases, leaving 17 bases between them. The CDR3 length is 16 residues. Germline CDR1 is SNHLY and CDR2 is FYNNEI. The V and J genes are TRBV2 and TRBJ1-5; D unresolved. Sequenced sample: PBMCs or T cells enriched from blood (not recorded which). The TCR originated in a woman aged 30 to 39 who had recovered from COVID-19. The CDR3 sequence: CASSAQMGGSNQPQHF. CDR3 bases: TGTGCCAGCAGTGCCCAGATGGGCGGGAGTAATCAGCCCCAGCATTTT.